This TCR beta chain was recorded in a study of T-cell reconstitution after alpha-beta-depleted transplantation in children (dated by TCRdb to the mid-2010s). For the study in its entirety: Using TCR repertoire profiling, the study quantitatively followed how T-cell immune reconstitution unfolded in children after TCRalphabeta/CD19-depleted allogeneic hematopoietic cell transplantation.

The treatment or condition label on this specimen signifies: allogeneic hematopoietic cell transplantation with graft depleted of TCRalphabeta T cells and CD19 B cells. The transplant recipients were children given TCRalphabeta/CD19-depleted allogeneic hematopoietic cell grafts. This clonotype was picked up many times. What this receptor recognizes is not known. No base qualities exist here, and no much larger clone lies one base off it. Receptor libraries were prepared by PCR. Sequencing was performed on an Illumina HiSeq 2500. To normalize quantification of the TCRbeta repertoire, the TCR libraries were built with molecular barcoding that relied on unique molecular identifiers. Through fastp at Q25 and MiXCR, TCRdb rebuilt clones from the public reads, retaining in-frame beta chains. CDR3 protein duplicates are merged, each entry listing the most common genes and DNA. The sample table contains hundreds of thousands of distinct CDR3 sequences; only one count was recorded for 15% to 20% of them. The ten largest clones add up to approximately 38% of the sample.

Broader findings and caveats from the paper: The high TCRbeta diversity at day 60 in some patients was ascribed to recipient T cells and intrathymic progenitors that had survived conditioning. The apparently early recovery of alphabetaT-cell counts about two months after transplant reportedly depended on only several hundred rapidly expanded clones that came from non-depleted graft cells. The frequencies of hyperexpanded clones fell over the following months, and after one year, T-cell counts and TCRbeta diversity were mostly attributed to newly produced T cells.

The starting material was PBMCs, mostly from graft donor cells, obtained 360 days after TCRalphabeta/CD19-depleted stem cell transplant. The TCR sequence derives from a male patient between 2 and 15 years old who had a stem cell transplant for acute lymphoblastic leukemia, so the T cells may come from the graft donor.

DNA sequence: TGTGCCAGCAGCTTGGGCAGGGGAGAGACCCAGTACTTC. Its translation reads: CASSLGRGETQYF. Recombination linked TRBV5-4 to TRBJ2-5; D gene: possibly TRBD1, on 6 matching bases. Spanning cysteine to phenylalanine, the CDR3 consists of 13 amino acids. Only the CDR3 DNA is retained, 39 bases long and in frame from the first base. The germline V gene (reference sequence) supplies CDR1 SGHNT and CDR2 YYREEE. Trimming takes 0 bases from V and 4 bases from J, and the germline ends sit 7 bases apart.